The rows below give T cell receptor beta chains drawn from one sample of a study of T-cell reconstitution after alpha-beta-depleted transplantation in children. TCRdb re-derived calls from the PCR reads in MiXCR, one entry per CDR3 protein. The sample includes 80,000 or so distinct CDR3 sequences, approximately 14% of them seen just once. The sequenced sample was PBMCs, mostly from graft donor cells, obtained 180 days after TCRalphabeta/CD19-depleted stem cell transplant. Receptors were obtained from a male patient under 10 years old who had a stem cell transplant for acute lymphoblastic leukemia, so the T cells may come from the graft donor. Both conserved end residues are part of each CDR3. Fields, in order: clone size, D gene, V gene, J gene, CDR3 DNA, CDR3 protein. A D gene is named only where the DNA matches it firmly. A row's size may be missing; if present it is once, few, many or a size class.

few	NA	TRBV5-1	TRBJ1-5	TGCGCCAGCAGCCGGGACGTCGGAGCCAATCAGCCCCAGCATTTT	CASSRDVGANQPQHF
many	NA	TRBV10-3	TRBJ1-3	TGTGCCATCAGTGAATGGCCCCGGACTGGAGGAAACACCATATATTTT	CAISEWPRTGGNTIYF
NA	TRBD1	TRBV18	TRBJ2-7	TGTGCCAGCTCACCACTAGGACAGGAAATTAGAGATGTCCCCTACGAGCAGTACTTC	CASSPLGQEIRDVPYEQYF
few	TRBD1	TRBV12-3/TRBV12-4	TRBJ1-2	TGTGCCAGCATCCGCACAGGGGACTATGGCTACACCTTC	CASIRTGDYGYTF
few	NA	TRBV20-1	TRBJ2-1	TGCAAAATTTCTAGGTTTACTGAGCAGTTCTTC	CKISRFTEQFF
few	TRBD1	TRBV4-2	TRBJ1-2	TGTGCCAGCAGCCCGACGGGACAGACGAGTACGGGCTACACCTTC	CASSPTGQTSTGYTF
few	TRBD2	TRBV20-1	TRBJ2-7	TGCAGTGTTTGGCCTAGCGGGAAGGCTGGCTCCTACGAGCAGTACTTC	CSVWPSGKAGSYEQYF
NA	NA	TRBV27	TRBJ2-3	TGTGCCAGCAGTTTAATATTAGGCAGCACAGATACGCAGTATTTT	CASSLILGSTDTQYF
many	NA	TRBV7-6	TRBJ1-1	TGTGCCAGCAGCCGAGTAGGGAGGAACACTGAAGCTTTCTTT	CASSRVGRNTEAFF
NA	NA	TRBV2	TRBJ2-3	TGTGCCAGCAGTGAAATTGGCAGGGGCAGAAGGTCAGATACGCAGTATTTT	CASSEIGRGRRSDTQYF
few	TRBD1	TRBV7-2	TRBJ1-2	TGTGCCAGCAGCTTAGCCTCGACAGGGATTAACTATGGCTACACCTTC	CASSLASTGINYGYTF
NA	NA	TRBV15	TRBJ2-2	TGTGCCACCAGCAGAGGGGGGACACTCACCGGGGAGCTGTTTTTT	CATSRGGTLTGELFF
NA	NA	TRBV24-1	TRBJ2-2	TGTGCCACCAGCCTCTACACCGGGGAGCTGTTTTTT	CATSLYTGELFF
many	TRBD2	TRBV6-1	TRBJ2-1	TGTGCCAGCAGTGGTCTAGCGGGCTACAATGAGCAGTTCTTC	CASSGLAGYNEQFF
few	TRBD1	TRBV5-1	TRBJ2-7	TGCGCCAGCAGCCTCCTGGGACAGGGTGCTTACGAGCAGTACTTC	CASSLLGQGAYEQYF
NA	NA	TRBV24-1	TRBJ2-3	TGTGCCACCAGTGCGATCGGTCTAGATGATACGCAGTATTTT	CATSAIGLDDTQYF
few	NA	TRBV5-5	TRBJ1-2	TGTGCCAGCCATGACTCCTTCTGGTTGGATTATGGCTACACCTTC	CASHDSFWLDYGYTF
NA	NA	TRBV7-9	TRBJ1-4	TGTGCCAGCAGCTTAGGGCAGATCTCTGGGGAAAAACTGTTTTTT	CASSLGQISGEKLFF
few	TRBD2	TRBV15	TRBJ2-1	TGTGCCACCAGCAGATCGGGGCGGGAGTACAATGAGCAGTTCTTC	CATSRSGREYNEQFF
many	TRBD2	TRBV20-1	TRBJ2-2	TGCAGTGGATTAGCGGGACCTGGGGAGCTGTTTTTT	CSGLAGPGELFF
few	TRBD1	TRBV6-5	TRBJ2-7	TGTGCCAGCAGTTACTACCAGGGACAGGGGTACGAGCAGTACTTC	CASSYYQGQGYEQYF
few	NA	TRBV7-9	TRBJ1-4	TGTGCCAGCAGCTTAGCGCGAAAGGGGACTAATGAAAAACTGTTTTTT	CASSLARKGTNEKLFF
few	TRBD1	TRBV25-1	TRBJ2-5	TGTGCCAGCAGCAGTCGGACAGGACCCCAAGAGACCCAGTACTTC	CASSSRTGPQETQYF
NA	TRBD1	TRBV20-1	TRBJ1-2	TGCAGTGCTAGAGATAGACAGGGGAGGCGCCCCCGTAACTATGGCTACACCTTC	CSARDRQGRRPRNYGYTF
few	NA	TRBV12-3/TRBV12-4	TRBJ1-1	TGTGCCAGCAGTTTTTCGCCGCGTGCCAGGGGAATCCTCATGAACACTGAAGCTTTCTTT	CASSFSPRARGILMNTEAFF
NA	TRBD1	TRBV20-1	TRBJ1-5	TGCAGTGCTCGGGACAGCGAAAGCAATCAGCACCAGCATTTT	CSARDSESNQHQHF
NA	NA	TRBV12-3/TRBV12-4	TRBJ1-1	TGTGCCAGCAGTTTAGCGGGACGGTACACTGAAGCTTTCTTT	CASSLAGRYTEAFF